The next 30 T cell receptor beta chains were all read from a single sample in a study of CD8 T cells in ankylosing spondylitis. One entry per CDR3 protein, called by TCRdb with MiXCR from the 5' RACE reads. The sample consists of 300,000 to 350,000 distinct CDR3 sequences, approximately 14% of them appearing once. The sequenced sample consisted of blood, either unsorted or a sorted T cell fraction (not recorded which). The receptors here all came from a male donor with ankylosing spondylitis or in good health (not recorded which).

J is TRBJ2-7 and V is TRBV27; D is perhaps TRBD2 (6 bases). In germline, CDR1 is MNHEY, CDR2 SMNVEV (reference sequence). V was shortened by 5 bases and J by 7 bases, with 21 bases between the two germline ends. This CDR3 has 15 residues. The CDR3 bases are TGTGCCAGCAGTAGTTGGATAGCCAGGAGGGAGGAGCAGTACTTC. This sequence encodes CASSSWIARREEQYF.

This clonotype was counted between two and nine times. The V gene is TRBV20-1, the J gene TRBJ2-7; D not resolved. The CDR3 loop spans 12 amino acids. Trimming left V 6 bases short and J 3 bases short, with 12 bases between. Germline V gene data show CDR1 as DFQATT and CDR2 as SNEGSKA (reference sequence). CDR3 amino acids: CSAPNSDYEQYF. The CDR3 coding sequence is TGCAGTGCGCCTAACTCGGACTACGAGCAGTACTTC.

The chain has TRBV5-4 and TRBJ2-2; no definite D call. Germline assignment: CDR1 SGHNT and CDR2 YYREEE (reference sequence). Trimming stripped 2 bases from V and 3 bases from J, with 8 bases between. The CDR3 has 14 residues. The CDR3 region has the DNA TGTGCCAGCAGCTTTCGTCCACACACCGGGGAGCTGTTTTTT. It translates to CASSFRPHTGELFF.

Worth noting for this clonotype: One end of the junction fails to match germline, which may point to a read error. The chain's CDR3 is CSAGTGNTGDLFF. CDR3 bases: TGCAGTGCAGGGACAGGGAACACCGGGGATCTGTTTTTT. This rearrangement joins TRBV20-1 to TRBJ2-2; 9 bases map to TRBD1. CDR1 and CDR2 (germline): DFQATT, SNEGSKA (reference sequence). This CDR3 region has 13 residues.

The V call is TRBV27, the J call TRBJ2-6; perhaps TRBD2 as D (5 bases). The germline V and J ends were trimmed by 5 bases and 4 bases, with 12 bases remaining between them. Germline V gene sequence: CDR1 MNHEY, CDR2 SMNVEV (reference sequence). The CDR3 covers 15 residues. CDR3: CASSRSRRGANVLTF. The CDR3 nucleotides are TGTGCCAGCAGTCGGTCTAGGAGGGGGGCCAACGTCCTGACTTTC.

The sample holds a few counts of this clonotype. The chain uses TRBV6-5 and TRBJ2-7; D remains ambiguous. V was cut by 5 bases and J by 0 bases, with 11 bases left in between. CDR1 is MNHEY and CDR2 is SVGAGI in the germline V gene. CDR3 length: 14 residues. This chain's CDR3 is CASSLDRRSYEQYF. In nucleotides, the CDR3 is TGTGCCAGCAGTCTCGACCGCCGCTCCTACGAGCAGTACTTC.

The chain links TRBV4-1 to TRBJ2-5, with 7 nucleotides matching TRBD2. After removal of 4 bases from V and 3 bases from J, the junction contained 5 bases not matched to a gene. The CDR3 loop spans 14 amino acids. In germline, CDR1 is MGHRA, CDR2 YSYEKL. The CDR3 DNA follows: TGCGCCAGCAGCCCCCTGGGGGGGAAAGAGACCCAGTACTTC. The encoded protein is CASSPLGGKETQYF.

This sequence joins TRBV20-1 and TRBJ2-5, with D tentatively TRBD1 (6 bases). This CDR3 region has 14 residues. Germline V gives CDR1 DFQATT, CDR2 SNEGSKA (reference sequence). Trimming left V 1 base short and J 4 bases short, with 13 bases between. The CDR3 here is CSARVAEGGETQYF. DNA for the CDR3: TGCAGTGCTAGAGTAGCCGAAGGGGGAGAGACCCAGTACTTC.

This clonotype was detected a few times. The V gene is TRBV20-1, the J gene TRBJ2-7; D gene unclear. With 3 bases removed from V and 5 bases from J, the gap between germline ends came to 11 bases. CDR3 length: 12 amino acids. Germline V gene data show CDR1 as DFQATT and CDR2 as SNEGSKA (reference sequence). For the CDR3, the DNA is TGCAGTGCTAGCGGGTGGCAAGACGAGCAGTACTTC. Amino acids: CSASGWQDEQYF.

This sequence joins TRBV4-1 and TRBJ2-2; 7 bases fit TRBD1. This CDR3 comprises 14 residues. Unmatched junction bases numbered 9, after V lost 7 bases and J lost 7 bases. Germline CDR1 is MGHRA and CDR2 is YSYEKL. The CDR3 region has the DNA TGCGCCAGCAAAGACAGGGTAGGGAACGGGGAGCTGTTTTTT. It specifies CASKDRVGNGELFF.

This sequence joins TRBV10-3 and TRBJ2-3; TRBD2 agrees at 8 bases. J gave up 5 bases and V 6 bases, and 10 bases lay outside the gene matches. CDR3 length: 15 residues. Germline assignment: CDR1 ENHRY and CDR2 SYGVKD. The CDR3 protein is CAIRDPGGPGDTQYF. DNA for the CDR3: TGTGCCATCAGAGACCCGGGGGGGCCGGGAGATACGCAGTATTTT.

This chain connects TRBV9 to TRBJ1-2; D remains unclear. The CDR3 is made up of 14 amino acids. The germline V and J ends were trimmed by 0 bases and 3 bases, with 9 bases remaining between them. The germline gives CDR1 SGDLS, CDR2 YYNGEE. The DNA of the CDR3 is TGTGCCAGCAGCGTAGCCGCCTCTGACTATGGCTACACCTTC. Translated: CASSVAASDYGYTF.

The V call is TRBV7-2, the J call TRBJ1-2, with D unclear. Germline lookup yields CDR1 SGHTA and CDR2 FQGNSA. This CDR3 region has 14 residues. Deletions cut 1 base from V and 2 bases from J, with 8 bases between. CDR3 region: CASSLGVTNYGYTF. Here the CDR3 DNA reads TGTGCCAGCAGCTTAGGTGTCACAAACTATGGCTACACCTTC.

This clonotype was counted only a few times. The J gene is TRBJ2-2, the V gene TRBV6-5; D ambiguous. This CDR3 comprises 12 residues. Per germline, CDR1 MNHEY and CDR2 SVGAGI. The ends were cut back, 6 bases at V and 6 bases at J, with 8 bases in the middle. The CDR3 nucleotides are TGTGCCAGCAGAGCAGCCCCCGGGGAGCTGTTTTTT. Encoded protein: CASRAAPGELFF.

The rearrangement uses TRBV11-2 and TRBJ1-1, with 7 bases identical to TRBD1. This CDR3 spans 15 amino acids. CDR1 SGHAT and CDR2 FQNNGV come from the germline V gene. V shed 1 base and J 3 bases; nucleotides not matched to a gene: 5. The CDR3 nucleotides are TGTGCCAGCAGCTTAGGCGGTCAGGGGGACACTGAAGCTTTCTTT. It codes for CASSLGGQGDTEAFF.

This clonotype was detected only a few times. The chain carries TRBV29-1 and TRBJ2-2; TRBD2 agrees at 14 bases. This CDR3 contains 14 residues. After removal of 7 bases from V and 8 bases from J, the junction contained 6 bases not matched to a gene. Germline V gene sequence: CDR1 SQVTM, CDR2 ANQGSEA. CDR3 residues: CSGLAGGSAGELFF. The CDR3 coding sequence is TGCAGCGGACTAGCGGGGGGGTCGGCTGGGGAGCTGTTTTTT.

Only a few counts were recorded for this clonotype. The rearrangement uses TRBV30 and TRBJ2-1, with unresolved D. Germline lookup yields CDR1 GTSNPN and CDR2 SVGIG (reference sequence). CDR3 size: 14 residues. V lost 4 bases and J 6 bases, leaving 16 bases between the germline ends. CDR3 in amino acids: CAWTGVQWSNEQFF. The CDR3 region has the DNA TGTGCCTGGACGGGCGTACAGTGGAGCAATGAGCAGTTCTTC.

J is TRBJ1-1 and V is TRBV12-3 or TRBV12-4, with D unresolved. There are 13 residues in the CDR3. Trimming pared 5 bases from V and 1 base from J, leaving 8 bases between. CDR3: CASSQGANTEAFF. The CDR3 bases are TGTGCCAGCAGTCAAGGAGCGAACACTGAAGCTTTCTTT.

This clonotype was seen more than once but under ten times. J is TRBJ1-1 and V is TRBV12-3 or TRBV12-4; D possibly corresponds to TRBD1 (5 bases). There are 15 residues in the CDR3. The V end was cut by 3 bases, the J end by 0 bases, with 11 bases between. CDR3 region: CASSFSPTVNTEAFF. In DNA form, the CDR3 reads TGTGCCAGCAGTTTCTCCCCGACAGTGAACACTGAAGCTTTCTTT.

This clonotype was found a few times. The chain has TRBV20-1 and TRBJ1-2; D not resolved. The CDR3 has 12 amino acids. Germline V CDR1 and CDR2: DFQATT, SNEGSKA (reference sequence). The V and J ends lost 3 bases and 8 bases respectively, with 13 bases between them. CDR3 nucleotide sequence: TGCAGTGCTAGTAGAGAGCACGGGGGCTACACCTTC. Its translation: CSASREHGGYTF.

The CDR3 sequence: CASSQVGAGNTEAFF. The CDR3 bases are TGTGCCAGCAGCCAAGTGGGCGCGGGTAACACTGAAGCTTTCTTT. The chain combines TRBV4-2 with TRBJ1-1; D not resolved. Germline loops: CDR1 LGHNA, CDR2 YNFKEQ. CDR3 length: 15 residues. Deletions cut 1 base from V and 2 bases from J, with 11 bases between.

This clonotype was detected many times. The rearrangement joins TRBV29-1 to TRBJ1-1; D gene uncertain. Germline CDR1 reads SQVTM; CDR2 reads ANQGSEA. V gave up 3 bases and J gave up 1 base, with 6 bases separating them. The CDR3 extends over 12 amino acids. CDR3 protein: CSVDYTNTEAFF. For the CDR3, the DNA is TGCAGCGTTGACTACACGAACACTGAAGCTTTCTTT.

The CDR3 coding sequence is TGCAGTGCTAGAGATCCCGGACTAGTCAATGAGCAGTTCTTC. Encoded protein: CSARDPGLVNEQFF. The chain is built from TRBV20-1 and TRBJ2-1; TRBD2 matches 7 bases. This CDR3 has 14 amino acids. V lost 0 bases to trimming and J lost 6 bases; unmatched junction nucleotides: 5. Germline assignment: CDR1 DFQATT and CDR2 SNEGSKA (reference sequence).

This sequence joins TRBV7-7 and TRBJ2-2; TRBD1 matches 7 bases. CDR1 and CDR2 from the germline V gene are SSHAT and FNYEAQ (reference sequence). Trimming took 1 base from V and 4 from J; bases not matched to a gene: 6. CDR3 size: 16 residues. The DNA for the CDR3 is TGTGCCAGCAGCTTAGTAGTGGGGACAGCCACCGGGGAGCTGTTTTTT. This encodes CASSLVVGTATGELFF.

The V and J genes are TRBV4-1 and TRBJ2-5, with D perhaps given as TRBD1 or TRBD2 (5 bases each). This CDR3 comprises 14 residues. CDR1 is MGHRA, CDR2 YSYEKL, per germline. The germline V and J ends were trimmed by 1 base and 4 bases, with 10 bases remaining between them. The CDR3 loop is CASSQGGRPETQYF. The CDR3 nucleotides read TGCGCCAGCAGCCAAGGGGGACGCCCAGAGACCCAGTACTTC.

The chain uses TRBV5-5 and TRBJ2-7; the D gene could be TRBD1 or TRBD2 (7 bases each). The germline V and J ends were trimmed by 0 bases and 4 bases, with 20 bases remaining between them. The germline V gene has CDR1 SGHKS and CDR2 YYEKEE (reference sequence). This CDR3 contains 17 residues. The DNA of the CDR3 is TGTGCCAGCAGCTTGGGACAGGGAGGCGGGGGCATTTACGAGCAGTACTTC. Translating it yields CASSLGQGGGGIYEQYF.

This chain uses TRBV12-3 or TRBV12-4 with TRBJ2-2, with D possibly being TRBD1 (5 bases). Trimming stripped 6 bases from V and 6 bases from J, with 17 bases between. The CDR3 length is 15 residues. The CDR3 is CASRYLRQSSGELFF. DNA of the CDR3: TGTGCCAGCAGATACTTACGACAGAGCTCCGGGGAGCTGTTTTTT.

The chain recombines TRBV12-3 or TRBV12-4 with TRBJ1-6; D is uncertain. This CDR3 has 14 residues. With 5 bases removed from V and 7 bases from J, the gap between germline ends came to 12 bases. The CDR3 loop is CASSPDGENSPLHF. The CDR3 DNA reads as TGTGCCAGCAGTCCAGACGGGGAGAATTCACCCCTCCACTTT.

There are a few counts of this clonotype. The gene calls are TRBV12-3 or TRBV12-4 and TRBJ2-7; 12 nucleotides match TRBD2. V lost 6 bases, J lost 5 bases, and 11 bases stayed unmatched. CDR3 length: 16 amino acids. The CDR3 nucleotides are TGTGCCAGCAGATCTAGCGGGGGGGGAAACAGCCACGAGCAGTACTTC. As protein: CASRSSGGGNSHEQYF.

This clonotype was detected a few times. This chain links TRBV5-1 with TRBJ2-5; possible D gene TRBD2, 6 bases. The CDR3 loop spans 14 amino acids. Looked up from germline, CDR1 is SGHRS and CDR2 is YFSETQ. The V and J ends lost 4 bases and 4 bases respectively, with 14 bases between them. Written as DNA, the CDR3 is TGCGCCAGCAGCAACAATGGGGGAGGAGAGACCCAGTACTTC. This encodes CASSNNGGGETQYF.